The 16 T cell receptor beta chains below all came from one sample that was sequenced in a study of T cells in narcolepsy. Clones were sequenced by immunoSEQ multiplex PCR, and TCRdb holds only the in-frame ones, with some missing. The data show approximately 35,000 clones, with roughly 80% seen just once and approximately 1.1% held by the top ten. The sequencing input was memory (CD45RA-) CD4+ T cells from blood. The receptor source for this set is a human donor in good health.

The chain employs TRBV4-3 and TRBJ1-3; 9 bases are a match to TRBD1. The length of the CDR3 is 17 residues. V lost 4 bases and J lost 4; bases outside the gene matches: 11. Germline CDR1 is LGHNA and CDR2 is YSLEER. CDR3 sequence reads: CASSPPTGGLFGNTIYF. The CDR3 DNA reads as TGCGCCAGCAGCCCACCGACAGGGGGTCTATTCGGAAACACCATATATTTT.

The rearrangement joins TRBV28 to TRBJ1-3, with TRBD1 identical over 9 bases. There are 14 residues in the CDR3. Unmatched junction bases numbered 6, after V lost 6 bases and J lost 6 bases. Germline loops: CDR1 MDHEN, CDR2 SYDVKM. The CDR3 nucleotides are TGTGCCAGCAGCGCTGCACAGGGGGCAAACACCATATATTTT. It encodes CASSAAQGANTIYF. Based on the CDR3 plus reference TRBV28 and TRBJ1-3, the full variable domain is DVKVTQSSRYLVKRTGEKVFLECVQDMDHENMFWYRQDPGLGLRLIYFSYDVKMKEKGDIPEGYSVSREKKERFSLILESASTNQTSMYLCASSAAQGANTIYFGEGSWLTVV.

The sample holds one count of this clone. This rearrangement joins TRBV5-1 to TRBJ1-1; a weak D match, TRBD1 (6 bases). This CDR3 region has 14 residues. In germline, CDR1 is SGHRS, CDR2 YFSETQ. V shed 4 bases and J shed 5 bases, with 15 bases lying between them. CDR3 DNA: TGCGCCAGCAGCAGGGGGACGGCGTTGACTGAAGCTTTCTTT. This codes for CASSRGTALTEAFF.

The gene calls are TRBV5-8 and TRBJ1-5; the match to TRBD1 covers 7 bases. Germline V gene data show CDR1 as SGHTS and CDR2 as YDEGEE. The V gene end was trimmed by 6 bases and the J gene end by 3 bases; junction bases not matched to a gene: 12. This CDR3 has 16 residues. CDR3 residues: CASTPRPTGYNQPQHF. The DNA for the CDR3 is TGTGCCAGCACCCCTCGACCGACAGGGTACAATCAGCCCCAGCATTTT.

This chain joins TRBV7-3 and TRBJ2-1, with 11 bases lining up with TRBD2. CDR1 and CDR2 (germline): SGHTA, FQGTGA. Trimming removed 1 base from V and 4 bases from J; junction bases left unmatched: 0. There are 15 residues in the CDR3. The CDR3 spells CASSLIAGGYNEQFF. The DNA of the CDR3 is TGTGCCAGCAGCTTAATAGCGGGGGGGTACAATGAGCAGTTCTTC. Drawing the rest from reference TRBV7-3 and TRBJ2-1, the complete variable domain is GAGVSQTPSNKVTEKGKYVELRCDPISGHTALYWYRQSLGQGPEFLIYFQGTGAADDSGLPNDRFFAVRPEGSVSTLKIQRTERGDSAVYLCASSLIAGGYNEQFFGPGTRLTVL.

This chain links TRBV14 with TRBJ2-3, with D unclear. The CDR3 runs to 11 residues. Looked up from germline, CDR1 is SGHDN and CDR2 is FVKESK. V was shortened by 4 bases and J by 6 bases, with 5 bases between the two germline ends. The CDR3 region has the DNA TGTGCCAGCAGCCGTGGGGATACGCAGTATTTT. Its protein product is CASSRGDTQYF.

The chain links TRBV5-1 to TRBJ2-2, with 7 bases lining up with TRBD2. This CDR3 has 15 residues. The V gene end was trimmed by 3 bases and the J gene end by 5 bases; junction bases not matched to a gene: 7. Per the germline V gene, CDR1 is SGHRS and CDR2 is YFSETQ. CDR3 amino acids: CASSSRTSNTGELFF. As DNA, the CDR3 is TGCGCCAGCAGCTCTAGGACTAGTAATACCGGGGAGCTGTTTTTT.

The sample holds one count of this clone. The chain couples TRBV18 to TRBJ1-6; D ambiguous. Germline V CDR1 and CDR2: KGHSH, LQKENI. The V and J ends lost 4 bases and 5 bases respectively, with 6 bases between them. The CDR3 contains 13 residues. The CDR3 protein is CASSLEDNSPLHF. The CDR3 DNA is TGTGCCAGCTCACTCGAGGATAATTCACCCCTCCACTTT.

The chain employs TRBV7-8 and TRBJ1-2; 9 nucleotides agree with TRBD1. Germline trimming cut 5 bases from V and 7 bases from J; bases unmatched to any gene: 14. This CDR3 is built from 16 residues. Germline values: CDR1 SGHVS, CDR2 FQNEAQ. The CDR3, as DNA: TGTGCCAGCAGCGCAGCGGGACAGGGAGGCGGGAGTGGCTACACCTTC. It yields the protein CASSAAGQGGGSGYTF. Full variable domain (missing parts from reference TRBV7-8 and TRBJ1-2): GAGVSQSPRYKVAKRGQDVALRCDPISGHVSLFWYQQALGQGPEFLTYFQNEAQLDKSGLPSDRFFAERPEGSVSTLKIQRTQQEDSAVYLCASSAAGQGGGSGYTFGSGTRLTVV.

The V and J genes are TRBV6-5 and TRBJ1-1; D remains unclear. From germline, CDR1 is MNHEY and CDR2 SVGAGI. V lost 8 bases and J lost 4, with 14 bases in between. The CDR3 loop spans 13 amino acids. The CDR3 is CASSRGLGTEAFF. The CDR3 bases are TGTGCCAGCTCCAGAGGGTTGGGCACTGAAGCTTTCTTT.

Only a few counts were recorded for this clone. The chain couples TRBV11-1 to TRBJ1-5; D is unclear. Trimming left V 0 bases short and J 5 bases short, with 5 bases between. CDR3 length: 13 amino acids. Looked up from germline, CDR1 is SGHAT and CDR2 is FQDESV (reference sequence). The chain's CDR3 is CASSLARDQPQHF. The CDR3 DNA follows: TGTGCCAGCAGCTTAGCGAGGGATCAGCCCCAGCATTTT.

The gene calls are TRBV19 and TRBJ1-5; D remains unclear. The germline V and J ends were trimmed by 4 bases and 3 bases, with 10 bases remaining between them. The CDR3 spans 14 residues. Per germline, CDR1 LNHDA and CDR2 SQIVND (reference sequence). Here the CDR3 reads CASSNREHNQPQHF. The CDR3 DNA follows: TGTGCCAGTAGTAACAGAGAACACAATCAGCCCCAGCATTTT.

The table lists this clone with a count of one. The V and J genes are TRBV6-1 and TRBJ1-5, with TRBD1 matching over 7 bases. The CDR3 extends over 13 amino acids. The junction had 2 bases not matched to a gene; V was cut back by 2 bases and J by 7 bases. Germline CDR1 MNHNS, CDR2 SASEGT. In nucleotides, the CDR3 is TGTGCCAGCAGTGAACAGGGGGGACAGCCCCAGCATTTT. It encodes CASSEQGGQPQHF.

This chain uses TRBV10-3 with TRBJ2-2; D is undetermined. The V end lost 6 bases, the J end lost 7 bases, and 9 bases lay between the germline ends. Germline values: CDR1 ENHRY, CDR2 SYGVKD. The CDR3 extends over 12 amino acids. The CDR3 bases are TGTGCCATCAGCCCCGATGTCGGGGAGCTGTTTTTT. It specifies CAISPDVGELFF.

The chain's CDR3 is CASIDRGLAEAFF. CDR3 nucleotides: TGTGCCAGTATCGACAGGGGACTTGCTGAAGCTTTCTTT. The rearrangement uses TRBV19 and TRBJ1-1; 8 bases map to TRBD1. V gave up 7 bases and J gave up 6 bases; unmatched junction bases: 7. Germline V gene lookup returns CDR1 LNHDA and CDR2 SQIVND (reference sequence). The CDR3 is 13 amino acids.

The J gene is TRBJ2-7, the V gene TRBV6-5; 8 bases fit TRBD1. This CDR3 has 14 amino acids. V lost 1 base and J lost 7; bases outside the gene matches: 6. Germline values: CDR1 MNHEY, CDR2 SVGAGI. The CDR3 nucleotides read TGTGCCAGCAGTTACTTCCAGGGGGCCTGGGAGCAGTACTTC. Its protein is CASSYFQGAWEQYF.